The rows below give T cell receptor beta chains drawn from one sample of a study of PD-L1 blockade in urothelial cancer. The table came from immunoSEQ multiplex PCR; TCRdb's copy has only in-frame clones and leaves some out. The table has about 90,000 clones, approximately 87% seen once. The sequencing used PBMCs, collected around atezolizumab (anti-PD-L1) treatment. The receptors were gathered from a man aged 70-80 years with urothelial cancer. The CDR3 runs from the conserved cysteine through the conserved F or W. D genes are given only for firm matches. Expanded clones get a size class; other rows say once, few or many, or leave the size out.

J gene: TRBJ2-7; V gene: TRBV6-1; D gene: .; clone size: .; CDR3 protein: CASSEGRSGRVSYEQYF; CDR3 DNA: TGTGCCAGCAGTGAAGGGAGGAGTGGACGGGTGAGCTACGAGCAGTACTTC
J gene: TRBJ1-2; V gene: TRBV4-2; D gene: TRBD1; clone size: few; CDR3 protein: CASSPDRASDGYTF; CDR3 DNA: TGTGCCAGCAGCCCCGACAGGGCCTCTGATGGCTACACCTTC
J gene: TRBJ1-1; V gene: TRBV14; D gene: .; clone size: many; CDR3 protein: CASSPLSGWETEAFF; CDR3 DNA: TGTGCCAGCAGCCCCCTGTCGGGGTGGGAAACTGAAGCTTTCTTT
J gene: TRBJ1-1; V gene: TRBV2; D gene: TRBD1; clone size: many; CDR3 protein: CASSPSRGRANTEAFF; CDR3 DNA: TGTGCCAGCAGTCCGAGCAGGGGGCGAGCGAACACTGAAGCTTTCTTT
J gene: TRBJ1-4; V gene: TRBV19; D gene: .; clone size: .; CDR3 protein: CASTPELTGRGEKLFF; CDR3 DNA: TGTGCCAGTACCCCCGAACTCACCGGCAGGGGTGAAAAACTGTTTTTT
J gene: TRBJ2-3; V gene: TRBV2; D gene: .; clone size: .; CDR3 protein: CASLRGGGLTDTQYF; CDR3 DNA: TGTGCCAGCCTAAGGGGCGGGGGCCTCACAGATACGCAGTATTTT
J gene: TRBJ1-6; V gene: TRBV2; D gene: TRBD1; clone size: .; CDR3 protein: CASRSGTGGYNSPLHF; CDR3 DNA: TGTGCCAGCAGATCCGGGACAGGGGGCTATAATTCACCCCTCCACTTT
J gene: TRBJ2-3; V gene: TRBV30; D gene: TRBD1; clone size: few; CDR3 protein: CAWSVPDRGLVDTQYF; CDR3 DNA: TGTGCCTGGAGTGTCCCGGACAGGGGGCTGGTTGATACGCAGTATTTT
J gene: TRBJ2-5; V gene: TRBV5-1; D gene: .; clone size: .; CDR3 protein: CASSLVDSQETQYF; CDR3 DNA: TGCGCCAGCAGCTTGGTAGACAGCCAAGAGACCCAGTACTTC
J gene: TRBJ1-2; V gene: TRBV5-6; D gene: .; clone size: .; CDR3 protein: CASSLDLRYYGYTF; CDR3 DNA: TGTGCCAGCAGCTTGGATCTCAGATACTATGGCTACACCTTC
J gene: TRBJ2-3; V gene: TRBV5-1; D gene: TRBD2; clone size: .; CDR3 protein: CASSLGWSSGSTDTQYF; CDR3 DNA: TGCGCCAGCAGCTTGGGTTGGTCTAGCGGGAGCACAGATACGCAGTATTTT
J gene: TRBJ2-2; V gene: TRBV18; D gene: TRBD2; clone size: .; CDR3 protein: CASSQNLADGDTGELFF; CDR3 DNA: TGTGCCAGCTCCCAAAACCTAGCGGACGGGGACACCGGGGAGCTGTTTTTT
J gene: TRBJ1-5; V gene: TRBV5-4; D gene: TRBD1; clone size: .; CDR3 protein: CASSLGTGDQPQHF; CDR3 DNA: TGTGCCAGCAGCCTCGGGACAGGGGATCAGCCCCAGCATTTT
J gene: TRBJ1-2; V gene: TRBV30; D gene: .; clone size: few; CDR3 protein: CAWSTFNYGYTF; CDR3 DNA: TGTGCCTGGAGTACATTTAACTATGGCTACACCTTC
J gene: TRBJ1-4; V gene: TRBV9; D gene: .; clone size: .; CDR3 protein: CASSVERGGGEKLFF; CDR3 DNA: TGTGCCAGCAGCGTAGAACGTGGGGGCGGTGAAAAACTGTTTTTT
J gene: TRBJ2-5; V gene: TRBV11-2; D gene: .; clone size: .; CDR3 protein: CASSLGSQETQYF; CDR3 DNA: TGTGCCAGCAGCTTGGGGAGTCAAGAGACCCAGTACTTC
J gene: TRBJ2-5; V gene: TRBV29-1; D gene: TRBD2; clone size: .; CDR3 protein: CSVEPASGEETQYF; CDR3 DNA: TGCAGCGTTGAACCCGCTAGCGGGGAGGAGACCCAGTACTTC
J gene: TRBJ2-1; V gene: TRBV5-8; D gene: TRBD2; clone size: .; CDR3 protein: CASSVGLNSYNEQFF; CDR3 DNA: TGTGCCAGCAGCGTGGGACTAAACTCCTACAATGAGCAGTTCTTC
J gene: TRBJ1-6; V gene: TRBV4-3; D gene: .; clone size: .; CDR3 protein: CASSPARDHNSPLHF; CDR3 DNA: TGCGCCAGCAGCCCCGCCCGGGATCATAATTCACCCCTCCACTTT
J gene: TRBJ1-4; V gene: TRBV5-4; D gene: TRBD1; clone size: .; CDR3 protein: CASSSYRQGAANEKLFF; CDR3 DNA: TGTGCCAGCAGCTCATACCGCCAGGGGGCAGCTAATGAAAAACTGTTTTTT
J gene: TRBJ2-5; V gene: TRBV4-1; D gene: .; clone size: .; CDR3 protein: CASSHLGGPETQYF; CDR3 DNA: TGCGCCAGCAGCCATCTGGGGGGGCCGGAGACCCAGTACTTC